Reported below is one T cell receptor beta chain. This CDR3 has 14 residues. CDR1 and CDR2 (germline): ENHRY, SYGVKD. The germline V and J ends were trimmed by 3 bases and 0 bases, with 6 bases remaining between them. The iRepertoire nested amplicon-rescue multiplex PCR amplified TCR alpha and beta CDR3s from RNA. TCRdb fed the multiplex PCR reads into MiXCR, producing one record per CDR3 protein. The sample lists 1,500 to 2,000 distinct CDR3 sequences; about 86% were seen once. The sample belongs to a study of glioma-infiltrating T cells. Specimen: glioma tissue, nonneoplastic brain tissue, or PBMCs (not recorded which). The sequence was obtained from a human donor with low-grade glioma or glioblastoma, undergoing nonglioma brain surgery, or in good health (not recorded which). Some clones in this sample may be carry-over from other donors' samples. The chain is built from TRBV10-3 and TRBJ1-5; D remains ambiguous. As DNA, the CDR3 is TGTGCCATCAGTGAAGGTGATAGCAATCAGCCCCAGCATTTT. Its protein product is CAISEGDSNQPQHF.